Sequencing of this T cell receptor (beta chain) was carried out in a study of Graves' ophthalmopathy and Graves' hyperthyroidism. RNA served as the template for amplifying TCR beta CDR3 regions. An initial RT-PCR round employing HTBI primers preceded a second-round multiplex PCR. TCRdb redid the calling of the multiplex PCR reads with MiXCR, one entry per CDR3 protein. Of about 590,000 distinct CDR3 sequences listed, under 45% are singletons. General study points: The authors also found most expanded thyroid clonotypes above 0.001 frequency in blood.

This clonotype showed up many times. Its cognate antigen is unknown. The V end lost 3 bases, the J end lost 11 bases, and 8 bases lay between the germline ends. The length of the CDR3 is 12 residues. Germline V CDR1 and CDR2: LGHDT, YNNKEL (reference sequence). The chain is built from TRBV3-1 and TRBJ2-6; D gene ambiguous. The source is an adult man with Graves' hyperthyroidism. Sequenced material: peripheral blood or thyroid tissue (not recorded which). CDR3: CASSHANDVLTF. Written as DNA, the CDR3 is TGTGCCAGCAGCCACGCTAACGACGTCCTGACTTTC.